This T cell receptor (beta chain) is drawn from a study of control samples from healthy donors and cancer patients. The data were produced by immunoSEQ multiplex PCR, yet TCRdb's version contains in-frame clones alone and is incomplete. The sample lists around 94,000 clones, over 75% occurring once. After removal of 1 base from V and 3 bases from J, the junction contained 7 bases not matched to a gene. This CDR3 spans 15 amino acids. CDR1 is SQVTM, CDR2 ANQGSEA, per germline. The rearrangement links TRBV29-1 to TRBJ1-2; 8 nucleotides line up with TRBD1. Material for sequencing was blood. This clonotype was obtained from a woman younger than 35 in good health. The CDR3 region has the DNA TGCAGCGTTGAAGGAGACGTGACAGGGGACTATGGCTACACCTTC. Residues: CSVEGDVTGDYGYTF.